The 8 T cell receptor beta chains presented below share a single source sample, sequenced in a study of identifying expanded T cells in peripheral blood (dated by TCRdb to about 2019). The library was prepared using the immunoSEQ multiplex PCR assay. TCRdb retrieved this table from immuneACCESS and kept in-frame rearrangements only. Not all clones are present; in checked studies, unresolved V genes account for under half, and no reason is known for the remainder. The sample table shows around 70,000 clones, and 85% to 90% are seen once. Of the sample, over 2.5% falls within the top ten clones. Sequencing used blood. These receptors originate from a person aged 18 to 75 in good health.

The CDR3 DNA follows: TGTGCCAGCAGTTTATCGGTGACTGCCTCCTACGAGCAGTACTTC. Translated, it gives CASSLSVTASYEQYF. This chain connects TRBV27 to TRBJ2-7; no reliable D call. Germline values: CDR1 MNHEY, CDR2 SMNVEV (reference sequence). V was clipped by 0 bases and J by 0 bases, with 9 bases between them. The CDR3 extends over 15 amino acids.

The J gene is TRBJ2-7, the V gene TRBV28, with TRBD1 matching 7 bases. Germline V gene sequence: CDR1 MDHEN, CDR2 SYDVKM. With V trimmed by 6 bases and J by 7 bases, 12 bases remained unmatched. CDR3 length equals 14 residues. The CDR3 sequence is CASRPDRVGMEQYF. The CDR3 nucleotides are TGTGCCAGCAGACCCGACAGGGTGGGAATGGAGCAGTACTTC.

This chain links TRBV13 with TRBJ2-5, with D maybe TRBD2 (6 bases). The V and J ends lost 5 bases and 5 bases respectively, with 12 bases between them. CDR3 length: 13 amino acids. CDR1 is PRHDT, CDR2 FYEKMQ, per germline (reference sequence). The CDR3 protein is CASSPGTFETQYF. The CDR3 DNA follows: TGTGCCAGCAGCCCCGGGACTTTCGAGACCCAGTACTTC.

The CDR3 nucleotides are TGTGCCAGCAGCAACCGGGACCCTAGCCCACCAGATACGCAGTATTTT. It specifies CASSNRDPSPPDTQYF. This chain joins TRBV7-2 and TRBJ2-3; either TRBD1 or TRBD2 may supply D (5 bases each). The CDR3 length is 16 residues. Germline CDR1 and CDR2: SGHTA and FQGNSA. The ends were cut back, 5 bases at V and 4 bases at J, with 19 bases in the middle.

The chain has TRBV27 and TRBJ2-5; 8 bases agree with TRBD1. The CDR3 length is 18 residues. V shed 6 bases, J shed 4 bases, and the junction held 19 bases outside the gene matches. In germline, CDR1 is MNHEY, CDR2 SMNVEV (reference sequence). In DNA form, the CDR3 reads TGTGCCAGCAGCACCGTACAAGGGACGGACAGGGAAGGAGAGACCCAGTACTTC. It specifies CASSTVQGTDREGETQYF.

V and J are TRBV5-1 and TRBJ2-3; 8 bases agree with TRBD1. The CDR3 covers 15 residues. Germline assignment: CDR1 SGHRS and CDR2 YFSETQ. V gave up 4 bases and J gave up 4 bases; unmatched junction bases: 8. This CDR3 is CASSPGQGPADTQYF. The CDR3 DNA sequence: TGCGCCAGCAGCCCTGGACAGGGTCCCGCAGATACGCAGTATTTT.

V usage is TRBV7-2 and J usage is TRBJ1-1; D not resolved. The CDR3 covers 14 residues. Germline CDR1 and CDR2: SGHTA and FQGNSA. V lost 5 bases to trimming and J lost 1 base, with 11 bases between them. CDR3 DNA sequence: TGTGCCAGCAGCCTTTACGTCAGGAACACTGAAGCTTTCTTT. It encodes CASSLYVRNTEAFF.

This chain links TRBV5-1 with TRBJ2-5; D is unresolved. Germline CDR1 SGHRS, CDR2 YFSETQ. Between the trimmed V and J ends, which lost 4 bases and 7 bases, there was a span of 11 bases. The CDR3 contains 12 residues. In DNA form, the CDR3 reads TGCGCCAGCAGCCTGGCTCCGGCGACCCAGTACTTC. The encoded protein is CASSLAPATQYF.